The next 25 T cell receptor beta chains were all read from a single sample in a study of T cell changes during pregnancy in multiple sclerosis. Clones were sequenced by immunoSEQ multiplex PCR, and TCRdb holds only the in-frame ones, with some missing. The sample holds about 50,000 clones, approximately 90% seen once. Sequencing used CD4+ T cells from peripheral blood mononuclear cells, obtained after pregnancy. These receptors were obtained from a female donor with multiple sclerosis, enrolled in a pregnancy study.

This rearrangement joins TRBV29-1 to TRBJ1-1; D not certain. This CDR3 is 12 amino acids long. Trimming took off 5 bases at V and 0 bases at J, with 7 bases between the two ends. Germline CDR1 reads SQVTM; CDR2 reads ANQGSEA. CDR3 protein: CSVLIVNTEAFF. The CDR3 DNA reads TGCAGCGTTTTAATAGTGAACACTGAAGCTTTCTTT.

This clone has just one count. The chain employs TRBV2 and TRBJ2-7, with 8 bases fitting TRBD2. This CDR3 contains 13 residues. Germline V lookup: CDR1 SNHLY, CDR2 FYNNEI. The CDR3 DNA reads as TGTGTCGGGGCGGGGGGCGATGGATACGAGCAGTACTTC. This translates into CVGAGGDGYEQYF.

V gene TRBV4-2 combines with J gene TRBJ2-3; TRBD2 agrees at 8 bases. V trimming: 0 bases; J trimming: 2 bases; junction bases outside the gene matches: 19. This CDR3 has 21 amino acids. Germline CDR1 is LGHNA and CDR2 is YNFKEQ. The CDR3 spells CASSQDVADSSGSSSTDTQYF. The CDR3 DNA is TGTGCCAGCAGCCAAGACGTGGCAGATTCTAGCGGGTCCTCCTCCACAGATACGCAGTATTTT.

The chain joins TRBV11-3 to TRBJ2-1, with D perhaps TRBD1 (6 bases). Trimming stripped 0 bases from V and 8 bases from J, with 8 bases between. CDR3 length: 13 residues. CDR1 is SGHNT and CDR2 is YENEEA in the germline V gene. CDR3 bases: TGTGCCAGCAGCTTAGAATCAGGGGATGAGCAGTTCTTC. Protein: CASSLESGDEQFF.

J is TRBJ2-3 and V is TRBV5-1; 7 bases align to TRBD2. Germline values: CDR1 SGHRS, CDR2 YFSETQ. This CDR3 is built from 14 residues. Unmatched junction bases numbered 7, after V lost 4 bases and J lost 5 bases. In DNA form, the CDR3 reads TGCGCCAGCAGCCCAACTGGGGGGGTAGATACGCAGTATTTT. This gives the protein CASSPTGGVDTQYF.

V gene TRBV5-1 combines with J gene TRBJ2-1, with D perhaps TRBD2 (6 bases). Germline CDR1 is SGHRS and CDR2 is YFSETQ. The CDR3 totals 18 residues. V gave up 0 bases and J gave up 0 bases, with 16 bases separating them. In nucleotides, the CDR3 is TGCGCCAGCAGCTTGGCCGTCCTGCCGGGGGTCTCCTACAATGAGCAGTTCTTC. Translated, it gives CASSLAVLPGVSYNEQFF.

This chain joins TRBV6-5 and TRBJ1-2, with 9 bases that match TRBD1. The germline V gene encodes CDR1 MNHEY and CDR2 SVGAGI. V trimming: 2 bases; J trimming: 5 bases; junction bases outside the gene matches: 6. The CDR3 runs to 15 residues. For the CDR3, the DNA is TGTGCCAGCAGTTACCGTCGGGACAGGGTATATGGCTACACCTTC. Translated: CASSYRRDRVYGYTF.

This chain uses TRBV19 with TRBJ2-7, with 12 bases aligning to TRBD2. The germline V gene has CDR1 LNHDA and CDR2 SQIVND (reference sequence). Trimming took 7 bases from V and 5 from J; bases not matched to a gene: 3. The CDR3 is 13 residues long. The DNA for the CDR3 is TGTGCCAGTAAGACTAGCGGGAGCCACGAGCAGTACTTC. It yields the protein CASKTSGSHEQYF.

The rearrangement links TRBV7-8 to TRBJ1-1; tentatively, D is TRBD1 (5 bases). The germline CDR1 and CDR2 sequences are SGHVS and FQNEAQ. This CDR3 contains 15 residues. Trimming removed 4 bases from V and 6 bases from J, with 18 bases in between. The CDR3 nucleotides read TGTGCCAGCAGCTCCTCCAGGGTCATAGGAGCTGAAGCTTTCTTT. Translation: CASSSSRVIGAEAFF.

The CDR3 bases are TGTGCCATCAGTGCACTGGACAGCGCTACCTACGAGCAGTACTTC. This encodes CAISALDSATYEQYF. The V call is TRBV10-3, the J call TRBJ2-7; D possibly corresponds to TRBD1 (6 bases). Trimming cost V 4 bases and J 2 bases, with 15 bases left between them. Per the germline V gene, CDR1 is ENHRY and CDR2 is SYGVKD. This CDR3 is 15 amino acids long.

Points on this clone: The identical CDR3 is also encoded by other nucleotide sequences in the sample. This chain uses TRBV28 with TRBJ1-1; D is unresolved. Per the germline V gene, CDR1 is MDHEN and CDR2 is SYDVKM. This CDR3 region has 13 residues. Trimming stripped 7 bases from V and 8 bases from J, with 17 bases between. The CDR3 loop is CASTLPGAAEAFF. CDR3 DNA: TGTGCCAGCACGCTACCGGGAGCCGCGGAAGCTTTCTTT.

The rearrangement links TRBV19 to TRBJ2-3, with a weak D call TRBD2 (5 bases). Trimming removed 4 bases at V and 6 bases at J, with 11 bases between. This CDR3 comprises 13 residues. Germline V lookup: CDR1 LNHDA, CDR2 SQIVND (reference sequence). In DNA, the CDR3 is TGTGCCAGTAGTAGAGGACTGGTGGATACGCAGTATTTT. Translation: CASSRGLVDTQYF.

V is TRBV15 and J is TRBJ2-2, with TRBD2 as a possible D gene (6 bases). The CDR3 has 14 residues. The V gene lost 5 bases and the J gene lost 5 bases, with 12 bases spanning the gap. The germline V gene encodes CDR1 LNHNV and CDR2 YYDKDF (reference sequence). DNA for the CDR3: TGTGCCACCAGCTTCCAGGGAGGAACCGGGGAGCTGTTTTTT. Protein sequence: CATSFQGGTGELFF.

The chain has TRBV7-2 and TRBJ1-4; D call uncertain. With 7 bases removed from V and 7 bases from J, the gap between germline ends came to 13 bases. Germline CDR1 and CDR2: SGHTA and FQGNSA. The CDR3 sequence is 13 residues long. Written as DNA, the CDR3 is TGTGCCAGCACTATCGATTGGAGTGAAAAACTGTTTTTT. It yields the protein CASTIDWSEKLFF.

The chain combines TRBV11-3 with TRBJ1-1, with D tentatively TRBD1 (5 bases). The germline V and J ends were trimmed by 1 base and 4 bases, with 7 bases remaining between them. This CDR3 region has 13 residues. The V gene's germline CDR1 is SGHNT and CDR2 YENEEA. In DNA form, the CDR3 reads TGTGCCAGCAGCTTAGCCGGGGGCACTGAAGCTTTCTTT. Its translation is CASSLAGGTEAFF.

The genes are TRBV19 and TRBJ1-5, with D possibly being TRBD1 (5 bases). Trimming took 7 bases from V and 1 from J, leaving 11 bases between them. Germline CDR1 reads LNHDA; CDR2 reads SQIVND (reference sequence). This CDR3 is 14 amino acids long. DNA for the CDR3: TGTGCCAGTAACGGCGACAGCAGCAATCAGCCCCAGCATTTT. Translation: CASNGDSSNQPQHF.

The chain has TRBV27 and TRBJ2-3; TRBD2 agrees at 9 bases. After removal of 0 bases from V and 6 bases from J, the junction contained 4 bases not matched to a gene. Germline V CDR1 and CDR2: MNHEY, SMNVEV (reference sequence). The CDR3 covers 15 residues. The CDR3 bases are TGTGCCAGCAGTTTATCTAGCGGGAGCGCTGATACGCAGTATTTT. Its translation: CASSLSSGSADTQYF.

V is TRBV5-6 and J is TRBJ2-7, with a tentative D call TRBD2 (6 bases). In germline, CDR1 is SGHDT, CDR2 YYEEEE. V lost 4 bases to trimming and J lost 5 bases, with 16 bases between them. This CDR3 has 14 residues. CDR3 in amino acids: CASSPSGRRHEQYF. As DNA, the CDR3 is TGTGCCAGCAGCCCGAGTGGGAGGAGGCACGAGCAGTACTTC.

The CDR3 spells CAWSAGRRSTDTQYF. As DNA, the CDR3 is TGTGCCTGGAGCGCCGGTCGCAGGAGCACAGATACGCAGTATTTT. This chain uses TRBV30 with TRBJ2-3; D remains ambiguous. In germline, CDR1 is GTSNPN, CDR2 SVGIG (reference sequence). Trimming removed 3 bases from V and 0 bases from J, with 13 bases in between. The CDR3 contains 15 residues.

This clone has a single count. V usage is TRBV5-1 and J usage is TRBJ1-4; the D gene is possibly TRBD1 (6 bases). In germline, CDR1 is SGHRS, CDR2 YFSETQ. V was cut by 4 bases and J by 5 bases, with 12 bases left in between. This CDR3 comprises 14 residues. In DNA form, the CDR3 reads TGCGCCAGCAGCGTTAGGGGGGGGAATGAAAAACTGTTTTTT. Its protein product is CASSVRGGNEKLFF.

V usage is TRBV7-8 and J usage is TRBJ2-5, with TRBD1 matching over 10 bases. Germline CDR1 SGHVS, CDR2 FQNEAQ. V was clipped by 5 bases and J by 5 bases; unmatched bases: 8. This CDR3 spans 15 amino acids. The CDR3 loop reads CASSGRQGAWETQYF. The CDR3 nucleotides read TGTGCCAGCAGCGGACGACAGGGGGCTTGGGAGACCCAGTACTTC.

The V and J genes are TRBV6-1 and TRBJ2-7; possible D gene TRBD2, 5 bases. The CDR3 covers 13 residues. Germline V gene data show CDR1 as MNHNS and CDR2 as SASEGT. V lost 6 bases and J 5 bases, leaving 14 bases between the germline ends. This CDR3 is CASSPGGNHEQYF. The DNA of the CDR3 is TGTGCCAGCAGCCCCGGAGGTAACCACGAGCAGTACTTC.

In this sample, this clone turned up a few times. The rearrangement joins TRBV15 to TRBJ1-3, with no clear D. Germline values: CDR1 LNHNV, CDR2 YYDKDF (reference sequence). The ends were cut back, 2 bases at V and 0 bases at J, with 8 bases in the middle. This CDR3 has 15 amino acids. In DNA, the CDR3 is TGTGCCACCAGCAGACCGGGAGTCTCTGGAAACACCATATATTTT. Its protein product is CATSRPGVSGNTIYF.

V usage is TRBV7-2 and J usage is TRBJ1-3; no clear D. The CDR3 extends over 14 amino acids. Germline lookup yields CDR1 SGHTA and CDR2 FQGNSA. V was clipped by 3 bases and J by 4 bases, with 10 bases between them. CDR3 residues: CASSLVGTGNTIYF. For the CDR3, the DNA is TGTGCCAGCAGCTTGGTCGGTACGGGAAACACCATATATTTT.

The chain is built from TRBV9 and TRBJ1-1, with 9 positions matching TRBD1. Per the germline V gene, CDR1 is SGDLS and CDR2 is YYNGEE. This CDR3 comprises 18 residues. J gave up 1 base and V 0 bases, and 10 bases lay outside the gene matches. The CDR3 region has the DNA TGTGCCAGCAGCGTAGGTCCTACAGGGGGCTTGCGGAACACTGAAGCTTTCTTT. Amino acids: CASSVGPTGGLRNTEAFF.